This TCR beta chain is drawn from a study of blood T cell repertoires in COVID-19. In the study overall: Material from acute and convalescent COVID-19 was sourced from the United States, Italy and Spain. The analysed material was cDNA or gDNA that came from T cells, B-cell-depleted T cells, or PBMCs.

As processed by the authors: Reference gene primer amplification gave estimated nucleated cell counts. Data came from immunoSEQ multiplex PCR; TCRdb stores just in-frame clones and leaves some out. From that table come the V and J calls and clone size; the DNA was used to work out D and trimming. The sample has approximately 90,000 clones, 87% seen once. V shed 4 bases and J shed 6 bases, with 20 bases lying between them. The CDR3 runs 16 residues. The V gene's germline CDR1 is SGHRS and CDR2 YFSETQ. This TCR derives from a human donor in a cohort sampled during active COVID-19. Sequencing was performed on peripheral blood. This chain connects TRBV5-1 to TRBJ2-1, with TRBD2 as a possible D gene (7 bases). This CDR3 is CASSPRGGGYINEQFF. The CDR3 nucleotides read TGCGCCAGCAGCCCTCGGGGCGGGGGCTACATCAATGAGCAGTTCTTC.